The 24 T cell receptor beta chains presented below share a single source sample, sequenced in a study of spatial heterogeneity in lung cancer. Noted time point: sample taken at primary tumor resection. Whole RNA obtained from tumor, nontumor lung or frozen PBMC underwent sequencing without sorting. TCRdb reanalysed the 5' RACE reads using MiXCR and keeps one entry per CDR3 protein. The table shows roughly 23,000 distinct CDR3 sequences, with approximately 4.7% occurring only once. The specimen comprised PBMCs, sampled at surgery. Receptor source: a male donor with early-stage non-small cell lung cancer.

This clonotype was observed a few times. The chain's CDR3 is CASSRTSGNTGELFF. CDR3 DNA sequence: TGCGCCAGCAGCAGGACTAGCGGGAACACCGGGGAGCTGTTTTTT. This chain connects TRBV5-1 to TRBJ2-2; 10 bases are shared with TRBD2. The germline gives CDR1 SGHRS, CDR2 YFSETQ. The CDR3 is 15 residues long. Trimming at V came to 4 bases and at J to 1 base, leaving 1 base not matched to a gene. Drawing the rest from reference TRBV5-1 and TRBJ2-2, the complete variable domain is KAGVTQTPRYLIKTRGQQVTLSCSPISGHRSVSWYQQTPGQGLQFLFEYFSETQRNKGNFPGRFSGRQFSNSRSEMNVSTLELGDSALYLCASSRTSGNTGELFFGEGSRLTVL.

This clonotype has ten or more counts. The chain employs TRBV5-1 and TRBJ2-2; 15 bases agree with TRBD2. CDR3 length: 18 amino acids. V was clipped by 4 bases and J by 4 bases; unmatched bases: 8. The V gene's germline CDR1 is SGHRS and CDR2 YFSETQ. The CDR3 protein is CASSPGLAGGPGTGELFF. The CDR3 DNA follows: TGCGCCAGCAGCCCCGGACTAGCGGGAGGGCCCGGCACCGGGGAGCTGTTTTTT.

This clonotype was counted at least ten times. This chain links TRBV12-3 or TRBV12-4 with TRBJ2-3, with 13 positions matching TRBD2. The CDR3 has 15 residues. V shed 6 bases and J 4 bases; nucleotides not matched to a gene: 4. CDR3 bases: TGTGCCAGCAGCCTACTAGCGGGGGGGGCAGATACGCAGTATTTT. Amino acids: CASSLLAGGADTQYF.

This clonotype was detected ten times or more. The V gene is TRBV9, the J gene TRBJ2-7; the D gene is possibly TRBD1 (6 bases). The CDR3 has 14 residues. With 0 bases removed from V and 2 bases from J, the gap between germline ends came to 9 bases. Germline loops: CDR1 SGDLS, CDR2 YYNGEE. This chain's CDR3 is CASSVVPGAYEQYF. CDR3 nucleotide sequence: TGTGCCAGCAGCGTAGTTCCAGGGGCCTACGAGCAGTACTTC.

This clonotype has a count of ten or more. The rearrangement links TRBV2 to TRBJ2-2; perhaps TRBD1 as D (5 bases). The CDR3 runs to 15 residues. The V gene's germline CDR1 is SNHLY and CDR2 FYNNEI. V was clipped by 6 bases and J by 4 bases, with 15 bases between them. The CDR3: CASRATDSITGELFF. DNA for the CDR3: TGTGCCAGCAGGGCGACAGACTCGATCACCGGGGAGCTGTTTTTT.

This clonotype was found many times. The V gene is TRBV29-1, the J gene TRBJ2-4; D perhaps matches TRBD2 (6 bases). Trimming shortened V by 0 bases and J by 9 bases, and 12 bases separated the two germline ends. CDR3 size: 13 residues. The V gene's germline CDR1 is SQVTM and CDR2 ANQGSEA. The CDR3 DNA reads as TGCAGCGTTGAAGAACAAGCCGGGGGCATTCAGTACTTC. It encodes CSVEEQAGGIQYF.

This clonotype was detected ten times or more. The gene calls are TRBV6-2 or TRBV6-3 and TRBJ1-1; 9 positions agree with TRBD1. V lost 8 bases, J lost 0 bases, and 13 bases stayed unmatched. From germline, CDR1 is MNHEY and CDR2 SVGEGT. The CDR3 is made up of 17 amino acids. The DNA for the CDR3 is TGTGCCAGCCAAACTTTGGGACAGGGCGTCATGAACACTGAAGCTTTCTTT. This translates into CASQTLGQGVMNTEAFF.

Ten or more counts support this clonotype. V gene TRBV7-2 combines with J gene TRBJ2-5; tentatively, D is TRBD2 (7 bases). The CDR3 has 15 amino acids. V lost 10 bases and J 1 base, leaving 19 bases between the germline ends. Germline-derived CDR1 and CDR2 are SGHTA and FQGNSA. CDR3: CATGLGGVPQETQYF. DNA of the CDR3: TGTGCCACCGGACTAGGGGGGGTCCCCCAAGAGACCCAGTACTTC.

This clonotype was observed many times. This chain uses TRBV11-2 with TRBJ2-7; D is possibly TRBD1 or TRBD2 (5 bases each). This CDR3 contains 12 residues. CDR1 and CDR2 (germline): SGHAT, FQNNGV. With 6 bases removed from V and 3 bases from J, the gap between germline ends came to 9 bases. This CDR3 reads CASRLRGYEQYF. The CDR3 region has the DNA TGTGCCAGCAGACTGAGGGGCTACGAGCAGTACTTC.

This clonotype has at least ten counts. CDR3 in amino acids: CATSREGTGEQRQQYF. The CDR3 coding sequence is TGTGCCACCAGCAGAGAAGGAACGGGAGAGCAGCGCCAGCAGTACTTC. This chain uses TRBV15 with TRBJ2-7; D perhaps matches TRBD2 (6 bases). CDR1 is LNHNV, CDR2 YYDKDF, per germline (reference sequence). The V and J ends lost 0 bases and 8 bases respectively, with 20 bases between them. The CDR3 runs to 16 residues.

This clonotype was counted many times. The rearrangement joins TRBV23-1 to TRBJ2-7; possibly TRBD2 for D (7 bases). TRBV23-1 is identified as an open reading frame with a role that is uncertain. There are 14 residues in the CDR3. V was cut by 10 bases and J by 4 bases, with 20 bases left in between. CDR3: CAIRIGGARYEQYF. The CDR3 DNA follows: TGCGCCATCCGAATTGGGGGGGCTAGGTACGAGCAGTACTTC.

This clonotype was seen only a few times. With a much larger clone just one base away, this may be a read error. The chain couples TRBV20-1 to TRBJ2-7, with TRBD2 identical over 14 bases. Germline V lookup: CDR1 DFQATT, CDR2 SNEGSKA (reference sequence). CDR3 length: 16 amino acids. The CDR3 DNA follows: TGCAGTGCTCGGACTAGCGGGGGGCCCTTAACCTACGAGAAGTACTTC. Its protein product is CSARTSGGPLTYEKYF.

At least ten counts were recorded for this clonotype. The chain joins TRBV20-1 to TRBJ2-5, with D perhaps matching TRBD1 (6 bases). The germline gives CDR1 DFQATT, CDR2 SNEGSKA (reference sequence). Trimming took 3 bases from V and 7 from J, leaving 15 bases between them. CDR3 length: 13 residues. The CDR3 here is CSARGTRGWTQYF. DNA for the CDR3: TGCAGTGCTAGGGGGACCAGGGGCTGGACCCAGTACTTC.

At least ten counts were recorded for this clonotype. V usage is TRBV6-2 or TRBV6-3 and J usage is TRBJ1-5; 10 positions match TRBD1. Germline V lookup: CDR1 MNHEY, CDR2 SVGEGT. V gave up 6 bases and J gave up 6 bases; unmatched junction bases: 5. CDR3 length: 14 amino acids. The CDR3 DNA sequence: TGTGCCAGCAGCTTGACAGGGGGCCTTCAGCCCCAGCATTTT. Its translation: CASSLTGGLQPQHF.

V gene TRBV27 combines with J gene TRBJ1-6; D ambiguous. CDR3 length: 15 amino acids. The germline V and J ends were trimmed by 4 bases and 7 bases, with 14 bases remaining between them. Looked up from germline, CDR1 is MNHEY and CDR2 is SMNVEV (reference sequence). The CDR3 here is CASSSRTAGNSPLHF. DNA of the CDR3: TGTGCCAGCAGTTCCCGAACGGCAGGCAATTCACCCCTCCACTTT.

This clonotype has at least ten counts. The CDR3 spells CSASVGLAQETQYF. CDR3 DNA: TGCAGTGCTAGTGTAGGACTCGCCCAAGAGACCCAGTACTTC. The V gene is TRBV20-1, the J gene TRBJ2-5; D perhaps matches TRBD2 (5 bases). The length of the CDR3 is 14 residues. Trimming removed 3 bases from V and 1 base from J, with 12 bases in between. CDR1 is DFQATT, CDR2 SNEGSKA, per germline (reference sequence).

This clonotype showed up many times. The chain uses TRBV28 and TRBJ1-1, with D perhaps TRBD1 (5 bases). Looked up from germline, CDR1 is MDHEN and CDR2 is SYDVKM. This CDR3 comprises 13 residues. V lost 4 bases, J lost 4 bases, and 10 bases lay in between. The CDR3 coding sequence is TGTGCCAGCAGTTGGGAGGGGCTCACTGAAGCTTTCTTT. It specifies CASSWEGLTEAFF.

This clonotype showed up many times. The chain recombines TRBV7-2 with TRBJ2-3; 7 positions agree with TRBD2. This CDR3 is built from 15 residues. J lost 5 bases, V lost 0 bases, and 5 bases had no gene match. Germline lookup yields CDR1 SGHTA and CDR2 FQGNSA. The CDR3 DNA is TGTGCCAGCAGCTTAGCCAGCGGGACTCGAGATACGCAGTATTTT. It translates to CASSLASGTRDTQYF.

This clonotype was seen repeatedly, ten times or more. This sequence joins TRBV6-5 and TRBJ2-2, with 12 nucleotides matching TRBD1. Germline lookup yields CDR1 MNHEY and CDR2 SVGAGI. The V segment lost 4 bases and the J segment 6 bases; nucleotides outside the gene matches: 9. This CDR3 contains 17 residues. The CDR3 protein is CASSSPSGTGGPGELFF. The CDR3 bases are TGTGCCAGCAGTTCCCCCTCCGGGACAGGGGGCCCCGGGGAGCTGTTTTTT.

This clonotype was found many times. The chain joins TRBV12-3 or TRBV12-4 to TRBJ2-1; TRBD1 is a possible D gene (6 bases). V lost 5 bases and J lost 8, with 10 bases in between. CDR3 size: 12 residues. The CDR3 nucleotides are TGTGCCAGCAGTCCGAGGGGGTATGAGCAGTTCTTC. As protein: CASSPRGYEQFF.

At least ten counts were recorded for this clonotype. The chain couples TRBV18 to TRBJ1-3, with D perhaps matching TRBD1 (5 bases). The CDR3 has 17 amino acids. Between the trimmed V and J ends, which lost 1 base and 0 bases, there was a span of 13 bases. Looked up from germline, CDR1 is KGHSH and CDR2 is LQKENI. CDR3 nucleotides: TGTGCCAGCTCACCACGGGCGGGACGCCTCTCTGGAAACACCATATATTTT. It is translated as CASSPRAGRLSGNTIYF.

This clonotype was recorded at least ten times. CDR3 amino acids: CASSLLGLAESYEQYF. CDR3 DNA sequence: TGTGCCAGCAGTTTGTTGGGACTAGCGGAATCCTACGAGCAGTACTTC. The chain uses TRBV12-3 or TRBV12-4 and TRBJ2-7; 11 bases match TRBD2. CDR3 length: 16 amino acids. The V gene end was trimmed by 3 bases and the J gene end by 1 base; junction bases not matched to a gene: 5.

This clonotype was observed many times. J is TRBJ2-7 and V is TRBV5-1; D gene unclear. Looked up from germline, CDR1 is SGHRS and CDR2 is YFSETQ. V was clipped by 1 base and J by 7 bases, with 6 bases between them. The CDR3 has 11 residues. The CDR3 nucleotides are TGCGCCAGCAGCTTGTTTGAGGAGCAGTACTTC. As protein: CASSLFEEQYF.

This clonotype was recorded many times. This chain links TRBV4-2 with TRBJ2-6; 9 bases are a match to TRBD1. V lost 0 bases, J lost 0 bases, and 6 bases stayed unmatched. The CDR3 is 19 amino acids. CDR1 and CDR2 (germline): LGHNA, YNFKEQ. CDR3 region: CASSQDETGGDSGANVLTF. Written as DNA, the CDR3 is TGTGCCAGCAGCCAAGATGAGACAGGGGGGGACTCTGGGGCCAACGTCCTGACTTTC.